The 12 T cell receptor delta chains below were found in one sample sequenced in a study of γδ T cells in repeated Plasmodium falciparum infection (dated by TCRdb to the early 2020s). The receptor library was made with multiplex PCR. TCRdb names Illumina MiSeq as the instrument used. After TCRdb called clones again from the public reads with CATT, rows with identical DNA were merged. Within this sample are roughly 48,000 delta-chain clones, with 1.6% of them counted one time only. Of the sample, 8.6% is held by the ten largest clones. Vgamma9/Vdelta2+ and Vdelta2-negative gammadelta T cell populations were flow-sorted from peripheral blood mononuclear cells for bulk TCR repertoire analysis. Sequencing was done on a sample of gamma-delta T cells from blood. These receptor sequences come from a pool of human donors (malaria-infected and uninfected, not separated).

As concerns this clone: Translating this DNA gives a protein that differs at residue 18 from the TCRdb one, which belongs to a much larger clone; a read error is likely, and the protein shown is this translation. This chain joins TRDV1 and TRDJ1; 7 bases match TRDD2. Since TCRdb gives no J gene, matching the DNA to germline was used here to assign it. Per the germline V gene, CDR1 is TSWWSYY and CDR2 is QGS. CDR3 size: 25 residues. Trimming cost V 1 base and J 0 bases; bases outside gene matches: 32. For the CDR3, the DNA is TGTGCTCTTGGGGAACAACCTGTACTAACTTTCCTACACGTACTGGTTGATCGGTACACCGATAAACTCATCTTT. Translated, it gives CALGEQPVLTFLHVLVDRYTDKLIF.

This clone was found many times. The chain carries TRDV1 and TRDJ1; no firm D call. The ends were cut back, 2 bases at V and 5 bases at J, with 18 bases in the middle. The CDR3 runs 16 residues. Germline CDR1 TSWWSYY, CDR2 QGS. The CDR3 DNA follows: TGTGCTCTTGGGGAAGATAGATCTACGGACAAAGATAAACTCATCTTT. It codes for CALGEDRSTDKDKLIF.

With regard to this clone: TCRdb's listed protein matches a much larger clone and diverges from this DNA's translation at residue 10, likely through a read error; the protein shown comes from the DNA. CDR3 loop: CASYRRTVGVNTDKLIF. In DNA form, the CDR3 reads TGTGCCTCCTATCGGCGTACTGTGGGGGTAAACACCGATAAACTCATCTTT. This chain links TRDV3 with TRDJ1; maybe TRDD3 (6 bases). From germline, CDR1 is TVYSNPD and CDR2 GDNSRS (reference sequence). The CDR3 sequence is 17 residues long. With 4 bases removed from V and 0 bases from J, the gap between germline ends came to 24 bases.

This clone has just a few counts. A read error is the likely source, as a far larger clone sits one nucleotide away. The identical CDR3 is also encoded by other nucleotide sequences in the sample. The V gene is TRDV1, the J gene TRDJ1, with TRDD3 matching 9 bases. Since TCRdb gives no J gene, matching the DNA to germline was used here to assign it. This CDR3 contains 21 residues. Germline-derived CDR1 and CDR2 are TSWWSYY and QGS. CDR3 region: CALGTHYLLGDAPQHTDKLIF. As DNA, the CDR3 is TGTGCGCTTGGGACGCATTATCTGCTGGGGGATGCCCCTCAGCACACCGATAAACTCATCTTT.

A remark on this clone: A far larger clone is off by one base, so a read error is likely. At the DNA level, this CDR3 is encoded by other sequences in the same sample as well. The V and J genes are TRDV1 and TRDJ1; 8 nucleotides match TRDD3. Since TCRdb gives no J gene, matching the DNA to germline was used here to assign it. Germline assignment: CDR1 TSWWSYY and CDR2 QGS. The length of the CDR3 is 17 residues. The CDR3 is CALGELGLGYAADKLIF. In DNA, the CDR3 is TGTGCTCTTGGGGAACTAGGGCTGGGATACGCGGCCGACAAACTCATCTTT.

On this clone itself: The TCRdb record carries a much larger clone's protein, which differs from this DNA's translation at residue 12; a read error is the likely cause, and the protein listed here is the DNA translation. The chain joins TRDV2 to TRDJ1, with 12 bases fitting TRDD3. TCRdb is silent on the J gene; assignment here came from matching the DNA to germline. The CDR3 runs to 19 residues. Losses at the gene ends were 3 bases for V and 0 bases for J; bases not matched to a gene: 13. Germline values: CDR1 GEAIGNYY, CDR2 EKD. This CDR3 is CACDRLTGGYLKYTDKLIF. The CDR3 DNA sequence: TGTGCCTGTGACCGATTAACTGGGGGATACTTGAAGTACACCGATAAACTCATCTTT.

This clone was picked up a small number of times. For this DNA, TCRdb reports the protein of a much larger clone, which diverges at residue 15, most likely from a read error; the protein presented here is translated directly from the DNA. The chain employs TRDV1 and TRDJ1; 10 bases are a match to TRDD3. The CDR3 is 18 residues long. The germline V gene has CDR1 TSWWSYY and CDR2 QGS. In DNA form, the CDR3 reads TGTGCTCTCCTACCGTCCTACGGGGGATACGGGTACACCGATGAACTCATCTTT. This encodes CALLPSYGGYGYTDELIF.

At least ten counts were recorded for this clone. The rearrangement uses TRDV1 and TRDJ1, with TRDD3 matching over 12 bases. Germline CDR1 reads TSWWSYY; CDR2 reads QGS. CDR3 length: 23 amino acids. J lost 0 bases, V lost 1 base, and 21 bases had no gene match. Written as DNA, the CDR3 is TGTGCTCTTGGGGAACCCCTCCCTTCTTCCCATTACTGGGGGATACTGTACACCGATAAACTCATCTTT. It is translated as CALGEPLPSSHYWGILYTDKLIF.

About this clone itself: The TCRdb protein comes from a much larger clone and disagrees with this DNA's translation at residue 13, likely due to a read error; the protein given here is derived from the DNA. The genes are TRDV1 and TRDJ1; tentative D call: TRDD2 (5 bases). TCRdb leaves out the J gene; it was filled in here by matching the DNA to germline. The CDR3 sequence is 16 residues long. Germline V gene lookup returns CDR1 TSWWSYY and CDR2 QGS. The CDR3 spells CALGDPGILYTDELIF. The CDR3 DNA reads TGTGCTCTTGGGGATCCCGGCATCCTATACACCGATGAACTCATCTTT.

Turning to this clone: A read error is the likely source, as a far larger clone sits one nucleotide away. V and J are TRDV1 and TRDJ1, with 7 bases fitting TRDD3. No J gene was available from TCRdb, and it was assigned here by a germline match of the DNA. Germline V CDR1 and CDR2: TSWWSYY, QGS. V gave up 6 bases and J gave up 0 bases; unmatched junction bases: 25. There are 21 residues in the CDR3. CDR3 region: CALGEISRYWGTERDTDKLIF. CDR3 nucleotide sequence: TGTGCTCTTGGAGAAATTTCCCGCTACTGGGGAACAGAGAGGGACACCGATAAACTCATCTTT.

A few counts support this clone. The amino acid sequence in TCRdb belongs to a much larger clone and departs from this DNA's translation at residue 7, likely a sequencing read error; the sequence shown is translated from the DNA. This chain links TRDV1 with TRDJ1; a possible D gene is TRDD2 (7 bases). Here the J gene was assigned by germline matching of the DNA, as TCRdb has none. The CDR3 is made up of 22 amino acids. V was clipped by 0 bases and J by 0 bases, with 29 bases between them. Germline CDR1 reads TSWWSYY; CDR2 reads QGS. Here the CDR3 DNA reads TGTGCTCTTGGGGAACTACATTCCTACATGGGTGGGGGTCACTCATACACCGATAAACTCATCTTT. Its protein product is CALGELHSYMGGGHSYTDKLIF.

V and J are TRDV1 and TRDJ1, with 10 positions matching TRDD3. In the absence of a J gene in TCRdb, the DNA was matched to germline to assign it here. CDR1 is TSWWSYY, CDR2 QGS, per germline. V lost 2 bases to trimming and J lost 0 bases; unmatched junction nucleotides: 12. CDR3 size: 19 residues. The CDR3 loop is CALGEIPVLGDGYTDKLIF. The CDR3 nucleotides read TGTGCTCTTGGGGAAATCCCAGTACTGGGGGATGGTTACACCGATAAACTCATCTTT.